This T cell receptor (beta chain) came from a study of blood T cell repertoires in COVID-19. Germline CDR1 SNHLY, CDR2 FYNNEI. The CDR3 is 17 amino acids. With V trimmed by 3 bases and J by 8 bases, 15 bases remained unmatched. Profiled with immunoSEQ multiplex PCR; TCRdb holds only in-frame clones, not every one. Of more than 45,000 clones listed, 87% were seen once; the top ten hold around 15%. Material for sequencing was peripheral blood. The receptor was isolated from a human donor with active COVID-19. The donor label of this sample is uncertain. The chain is built from TRBV2 and TRBJ2-1; 8 bases map to TRBD2. In DNA form, the CDR3 reads TGTGCCAGCAGTGAGTTTGTGGCGGGGGGCCAGAGGGATGAGCAGTTCTTC. Translated, it gives CASSEFVAGGQRDEQFF.